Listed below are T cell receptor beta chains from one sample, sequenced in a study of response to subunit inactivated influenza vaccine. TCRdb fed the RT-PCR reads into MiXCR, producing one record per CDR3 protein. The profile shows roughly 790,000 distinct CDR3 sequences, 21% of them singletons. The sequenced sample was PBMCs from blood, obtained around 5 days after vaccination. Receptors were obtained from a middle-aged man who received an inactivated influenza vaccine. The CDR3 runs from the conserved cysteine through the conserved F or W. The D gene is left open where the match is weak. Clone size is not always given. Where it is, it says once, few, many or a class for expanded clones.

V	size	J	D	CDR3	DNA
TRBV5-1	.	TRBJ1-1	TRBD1	CASSIRQGAGTEAFF	TGCGCCAGCAGCATACGACAGGGGGCGGGAACTGAAGCTTTCTTT
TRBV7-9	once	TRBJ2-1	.	CASSSLENNEQFF	TGTGCCAGCAGCTCTTTAGAAAACAATGAGCAGTTCTTC
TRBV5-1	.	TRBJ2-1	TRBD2	CASSTRSGGGLTSEQFF	TGCGCCAGCAGCACCCGCTCGGGGGGGGGCCTTACTAGTGAGCAGTTCTTC
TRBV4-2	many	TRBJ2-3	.	CASSQDRTVPDTQYF	TGTGCCAGCAGCCAAGATAGGACCGTTCCAGATACGCAGTATTTT
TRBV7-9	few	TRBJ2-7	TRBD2	CATVYSGRAPYEQYF	TGTGCCACTGTGTATAGCGGGAGGGCCCCCTACGAGCAGTACTTC
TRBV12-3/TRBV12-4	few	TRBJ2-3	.	CASSFSGIPTDTQYF	TGTGCCAGCAGTTTCTCGGGGATTCCGACAGATACGCAGTATTTT
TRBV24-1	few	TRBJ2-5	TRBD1	CATSGGRGRETQYF	TGTGCCACCAGTGGAGGCAGGGGGCGAGAGACCCAGTACTTC
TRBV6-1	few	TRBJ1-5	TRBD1	CASSDLTRGLNQPQHF	TGTGCCAGCAGTGACCTCACCAGGGGGCTCAATCAGCCCCAGCATTTT
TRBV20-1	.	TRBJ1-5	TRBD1	CSASGTGGEQPQHF	TGCAGTGCTAGTGGCACAGGGGGCGAGCAGCCCCAGCATTTT
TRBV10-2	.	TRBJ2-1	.	CASSEGTPVSYNEQFF	TGCGCCAGCAGTGAGGGGACTCCCGTCTCCTACAATGAGCAGTTCTTC
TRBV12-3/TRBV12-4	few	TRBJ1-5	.	CASSRFGGNQPQHF	TGTGCCAGCAGCCGGTTCGGGGGCAATCAGCCCCAGCATTTT
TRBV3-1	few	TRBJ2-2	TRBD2	CASSQVTSGRGELFF	TGTGCCAGCAGCCAAGTGACTAGCGGAAGGGGGGAGCTGTTTTTT
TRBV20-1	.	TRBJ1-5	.	CSARDRGGTSNQPQHF	TGCAGTGCTAGAGATAGGGGCGGAACGAGCAATCAGCCCCAGCATTTT
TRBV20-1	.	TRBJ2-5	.	CSADTPWGEETQYF	TGCAGTGCTGACACCCCCTGGGGGGAAGAGACCCAGTACTTC
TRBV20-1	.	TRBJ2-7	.	CSAGRQFVVDEQYF	TGCAGTGCAGGGAGACAGTTCGTAGTCGACGAGCAGTACTTC
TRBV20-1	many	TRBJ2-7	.	CSARGLANYEQYF	TGCAGTGCTAGAGGGCTAGCGAACTACGAGCAGTACTTC
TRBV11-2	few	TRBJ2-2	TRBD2	CASSPSTISGGRTGELFF	TGTGCCAGCAGCCCTTCCACTATAAGCGGGGGTCGCACCGGGGAGCTGTTTTTT
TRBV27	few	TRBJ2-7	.	CASSLSIQLSYEQYF	TGTGCCAGCAGTTTATCGATACAGCTCTCCTACGAGCAGTACTTC
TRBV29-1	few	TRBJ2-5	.	CSVNRGPGSETQYF	TGCAGCGTCAATAGAGGCCCAGGGTCGGAGACCCAGTACTTC
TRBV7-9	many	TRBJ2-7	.	CASSLVEAYQYF	TGTGCCAGCAGCTTAGTGGAGGCGTACCAGTACTTC